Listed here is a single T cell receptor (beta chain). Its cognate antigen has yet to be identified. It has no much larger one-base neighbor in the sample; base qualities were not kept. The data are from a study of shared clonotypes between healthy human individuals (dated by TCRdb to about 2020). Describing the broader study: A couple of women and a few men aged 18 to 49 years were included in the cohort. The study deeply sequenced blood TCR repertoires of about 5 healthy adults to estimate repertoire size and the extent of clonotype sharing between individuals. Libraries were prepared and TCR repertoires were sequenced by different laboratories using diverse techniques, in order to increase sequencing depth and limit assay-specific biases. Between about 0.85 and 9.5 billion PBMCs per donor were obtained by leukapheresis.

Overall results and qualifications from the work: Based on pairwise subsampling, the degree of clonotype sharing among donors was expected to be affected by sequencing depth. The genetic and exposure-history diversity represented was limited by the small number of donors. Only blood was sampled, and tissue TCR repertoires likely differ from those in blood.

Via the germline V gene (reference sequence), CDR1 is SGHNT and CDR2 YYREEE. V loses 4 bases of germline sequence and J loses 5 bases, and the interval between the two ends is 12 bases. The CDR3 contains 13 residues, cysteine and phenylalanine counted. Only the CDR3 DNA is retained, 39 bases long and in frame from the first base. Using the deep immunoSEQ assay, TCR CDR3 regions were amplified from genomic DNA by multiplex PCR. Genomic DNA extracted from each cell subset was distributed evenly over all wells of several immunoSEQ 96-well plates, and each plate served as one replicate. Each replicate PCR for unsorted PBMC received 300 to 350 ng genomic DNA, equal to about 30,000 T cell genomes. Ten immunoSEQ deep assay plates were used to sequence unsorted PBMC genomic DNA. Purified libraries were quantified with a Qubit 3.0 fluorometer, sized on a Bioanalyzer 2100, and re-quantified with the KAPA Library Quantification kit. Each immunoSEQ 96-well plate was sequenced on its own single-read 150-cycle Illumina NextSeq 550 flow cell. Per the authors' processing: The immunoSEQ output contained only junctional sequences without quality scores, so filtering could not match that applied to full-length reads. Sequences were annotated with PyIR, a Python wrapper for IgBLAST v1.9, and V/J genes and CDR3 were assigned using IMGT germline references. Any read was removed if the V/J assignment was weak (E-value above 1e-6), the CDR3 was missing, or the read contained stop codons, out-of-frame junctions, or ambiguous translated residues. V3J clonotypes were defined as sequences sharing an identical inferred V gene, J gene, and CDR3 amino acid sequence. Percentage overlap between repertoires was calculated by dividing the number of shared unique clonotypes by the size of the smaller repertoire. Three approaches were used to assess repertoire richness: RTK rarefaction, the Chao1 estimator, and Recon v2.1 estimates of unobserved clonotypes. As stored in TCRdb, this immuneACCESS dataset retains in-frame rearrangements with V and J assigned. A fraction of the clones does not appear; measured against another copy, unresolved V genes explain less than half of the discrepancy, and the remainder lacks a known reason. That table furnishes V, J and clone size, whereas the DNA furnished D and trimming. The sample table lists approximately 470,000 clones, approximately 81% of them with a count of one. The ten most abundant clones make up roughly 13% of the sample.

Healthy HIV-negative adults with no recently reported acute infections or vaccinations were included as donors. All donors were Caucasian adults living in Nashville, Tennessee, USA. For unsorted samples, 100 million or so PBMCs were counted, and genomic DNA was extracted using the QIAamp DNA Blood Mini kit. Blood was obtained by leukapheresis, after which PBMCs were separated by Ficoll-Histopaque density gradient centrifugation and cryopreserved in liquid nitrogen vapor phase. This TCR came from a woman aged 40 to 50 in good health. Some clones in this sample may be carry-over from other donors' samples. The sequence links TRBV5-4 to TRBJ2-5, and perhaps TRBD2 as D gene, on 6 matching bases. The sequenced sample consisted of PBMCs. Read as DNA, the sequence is TGTGCCAGCAGCGGGCCGGGGAGGGAGACCCAGTACTTC. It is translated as CASSGPGRETQYF.